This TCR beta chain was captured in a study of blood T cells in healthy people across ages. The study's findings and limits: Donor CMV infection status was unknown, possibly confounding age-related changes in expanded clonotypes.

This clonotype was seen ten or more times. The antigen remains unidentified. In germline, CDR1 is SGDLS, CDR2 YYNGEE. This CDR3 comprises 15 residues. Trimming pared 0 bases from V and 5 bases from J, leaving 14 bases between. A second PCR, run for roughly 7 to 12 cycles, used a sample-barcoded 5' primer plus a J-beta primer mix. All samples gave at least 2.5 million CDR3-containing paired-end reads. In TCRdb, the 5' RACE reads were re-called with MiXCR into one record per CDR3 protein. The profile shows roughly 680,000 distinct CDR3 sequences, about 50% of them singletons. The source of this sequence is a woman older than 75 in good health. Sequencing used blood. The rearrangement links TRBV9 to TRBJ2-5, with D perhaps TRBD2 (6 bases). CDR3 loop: CASSVGDFLRETQYF. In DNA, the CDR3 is TGTGCCAGCAGCGTAGGGGACTTCCTCCGGGAGACCCAGTACTTC.